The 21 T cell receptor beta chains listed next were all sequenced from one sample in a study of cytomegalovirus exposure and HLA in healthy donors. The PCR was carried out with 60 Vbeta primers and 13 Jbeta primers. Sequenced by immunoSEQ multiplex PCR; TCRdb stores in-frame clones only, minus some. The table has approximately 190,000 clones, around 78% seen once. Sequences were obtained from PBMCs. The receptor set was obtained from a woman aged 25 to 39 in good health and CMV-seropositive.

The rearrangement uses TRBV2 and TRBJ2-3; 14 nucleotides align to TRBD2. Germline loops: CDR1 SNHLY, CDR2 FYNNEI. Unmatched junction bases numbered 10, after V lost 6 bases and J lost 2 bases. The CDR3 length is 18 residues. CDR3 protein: CASRPGLAGEGATDTQYF. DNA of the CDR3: TGTGCCAGCAGGCCGGGACTAGCGGGAGAGGGGGCCACAGATACGCAGTATTTT.

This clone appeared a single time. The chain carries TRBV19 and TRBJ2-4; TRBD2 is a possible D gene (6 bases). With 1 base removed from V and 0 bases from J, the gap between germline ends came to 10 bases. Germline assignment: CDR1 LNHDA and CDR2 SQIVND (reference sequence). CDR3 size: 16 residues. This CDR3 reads CASSIAGVRAKNIQYF. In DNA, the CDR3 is TGTGCCAGTAGTATAGCGGGAGTCCGAGCCAAAAACATTCAGTACTTC.

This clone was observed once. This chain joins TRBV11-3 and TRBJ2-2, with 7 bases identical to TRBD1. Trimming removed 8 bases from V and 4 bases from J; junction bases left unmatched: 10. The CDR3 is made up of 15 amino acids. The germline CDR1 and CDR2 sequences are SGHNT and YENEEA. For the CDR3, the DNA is TGTGCCAGCGGCCTGAGGGGGCGAGGCACCGGGGAGCTGTTTTTT. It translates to CASGLRGRGTGELFF.

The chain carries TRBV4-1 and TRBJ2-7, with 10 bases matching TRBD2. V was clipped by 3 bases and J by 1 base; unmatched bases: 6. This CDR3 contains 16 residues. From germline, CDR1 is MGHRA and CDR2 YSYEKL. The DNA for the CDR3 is TGCGCCAGCAGCCAGACCCAGCGGGAGGGATCCTACGAGCAGTACTTC. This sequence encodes CASSQTQREGSYEQYF.

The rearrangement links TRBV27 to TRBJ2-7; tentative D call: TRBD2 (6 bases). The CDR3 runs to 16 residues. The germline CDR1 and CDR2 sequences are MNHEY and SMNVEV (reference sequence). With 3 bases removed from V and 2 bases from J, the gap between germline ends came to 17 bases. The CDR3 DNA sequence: TGTGCCAGCAGTTTTGGGGGGAGGATAGTCCCCTACGAGCAGTACTTC. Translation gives CASSFGGRIVPYEQYF.

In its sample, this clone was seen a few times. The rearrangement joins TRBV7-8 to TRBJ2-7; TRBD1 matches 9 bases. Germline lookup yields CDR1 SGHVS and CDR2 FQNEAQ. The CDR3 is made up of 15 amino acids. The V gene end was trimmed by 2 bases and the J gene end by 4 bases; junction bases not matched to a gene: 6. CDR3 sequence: CASSLTPGQGYEQYF. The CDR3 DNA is TGTGCCAGCAGCTTAACCCCGGGACAGGGTTACGAGCAGTACTTC.

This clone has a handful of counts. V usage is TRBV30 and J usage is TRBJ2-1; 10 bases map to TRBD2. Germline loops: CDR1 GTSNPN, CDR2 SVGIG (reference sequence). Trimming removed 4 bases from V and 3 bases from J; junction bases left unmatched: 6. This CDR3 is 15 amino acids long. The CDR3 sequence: CAWIIAGGIYNEQFF. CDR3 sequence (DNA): TGTGCCTGGATAATAGCGGGAGGAATCTACAATGAGCAGTTCTTC.

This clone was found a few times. As DNA, the CDR3 is TGTGCCAGCAGCCCAAGAGGGGTGCAGGGGACTGAAGCTTTCTTT. Protein sequence: CASSPRGVQGTEAFF. This chain joins TRBV9 and TRBJ1-1, with D possibly being TRBD1 (6 bases). V was shortened by 4 bases and J by 5 bases, with 18 bases between the two germline ends. The germline V gene has CDR1 SGDLS and CDR2 YYNGEE. CDR3 length equals 15 residues.

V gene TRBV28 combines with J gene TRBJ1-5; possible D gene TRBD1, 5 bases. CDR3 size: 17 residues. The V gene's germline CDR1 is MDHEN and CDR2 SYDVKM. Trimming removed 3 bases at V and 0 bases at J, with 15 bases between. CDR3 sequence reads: CASSFDDSSYSNQPQHF. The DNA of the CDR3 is TGTGCCAGCAGTTTTGATGACAGTAGCTATAGCAATCAGCCCCAGCATTTT.

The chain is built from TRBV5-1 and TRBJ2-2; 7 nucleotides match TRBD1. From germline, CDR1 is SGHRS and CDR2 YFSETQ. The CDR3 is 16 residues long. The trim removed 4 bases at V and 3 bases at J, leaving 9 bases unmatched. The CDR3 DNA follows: TGCGCCAGCAGCACGTTGACAGGGTTGGACACCGGGGAGCTGTTTTTT. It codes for CASSTLTGLDTGELFF.

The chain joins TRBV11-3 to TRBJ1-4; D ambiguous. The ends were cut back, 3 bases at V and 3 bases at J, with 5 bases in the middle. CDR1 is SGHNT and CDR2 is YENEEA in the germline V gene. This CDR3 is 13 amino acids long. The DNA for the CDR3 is TGTGCCAGCAGCTTGTCGGCTAATGAAAAACTGTTTTTT. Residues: CASSLSANEKLFF. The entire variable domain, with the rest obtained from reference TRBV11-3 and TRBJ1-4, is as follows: EAGVVQSPRYKIIEKKQPVAFWCNPISGHNTLYWYLQNLGQGPELLIRYENEEAVDDSQLPKDRFSAERLKGVDSTLKIQPAELGDSAVYLCASSLSANEKLFFGSGTQLSVL.

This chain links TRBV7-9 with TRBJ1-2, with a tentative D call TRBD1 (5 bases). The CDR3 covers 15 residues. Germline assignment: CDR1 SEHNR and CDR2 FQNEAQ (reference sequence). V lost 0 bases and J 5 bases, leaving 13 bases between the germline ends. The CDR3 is CASSLAQTEIYGYTF. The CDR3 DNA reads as TGTGCCAGCAGCTTAGCCCAGACAGAGATTTATGGCTACACCTTC. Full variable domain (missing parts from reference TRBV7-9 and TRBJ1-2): DTGVSQNPRHKITKRGQNVTFRCDPISEHNRLYWYRQTLGQGPEFLTYFQNEAQLEKSRLLSDRFSAERPKGSFSTLEIQRTEQGDSAMYLCASSLAQTEIYGYTFGSGTRLTVV.

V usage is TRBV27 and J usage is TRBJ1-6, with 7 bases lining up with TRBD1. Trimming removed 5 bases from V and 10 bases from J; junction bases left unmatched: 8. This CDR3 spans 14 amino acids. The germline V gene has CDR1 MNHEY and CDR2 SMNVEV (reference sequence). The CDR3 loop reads CASSILDRDSPLHF. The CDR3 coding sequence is TGTGCCAGCAGTATCCTAGACAGGGACTCACCCCTCCACTTT.

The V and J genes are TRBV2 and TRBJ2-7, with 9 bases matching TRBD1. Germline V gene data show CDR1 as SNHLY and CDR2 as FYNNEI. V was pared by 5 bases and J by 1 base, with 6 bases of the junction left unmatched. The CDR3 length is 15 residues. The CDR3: CASSKDRGRSYEQYF. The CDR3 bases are TGTGCCAGCAGTAAGGACAGGGGCCGATCCTACGAGCAGTACTTC.

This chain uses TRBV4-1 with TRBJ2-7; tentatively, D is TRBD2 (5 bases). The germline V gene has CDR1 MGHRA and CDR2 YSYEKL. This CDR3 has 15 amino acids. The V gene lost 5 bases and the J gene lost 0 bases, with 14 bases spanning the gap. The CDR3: CASSELEILSYEQYF. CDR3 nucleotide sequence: TGCGCCAGCAGCGAACTAGAGATACTCTCCTACGAGCAGTACTTC.

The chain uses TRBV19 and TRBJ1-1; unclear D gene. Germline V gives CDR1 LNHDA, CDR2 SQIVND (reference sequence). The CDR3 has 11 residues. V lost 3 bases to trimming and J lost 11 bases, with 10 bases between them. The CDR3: CASSMAGMAFF. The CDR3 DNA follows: TGTGCCAGTAGTATGGCGGGGATGGCTTTCTTT.

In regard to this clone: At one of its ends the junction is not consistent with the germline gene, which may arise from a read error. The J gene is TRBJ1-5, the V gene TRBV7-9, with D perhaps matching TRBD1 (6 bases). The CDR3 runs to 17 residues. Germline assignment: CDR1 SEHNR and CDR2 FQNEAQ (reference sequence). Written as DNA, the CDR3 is TGTTCCAGCAGCTTAGTTGTGGGGGCGGAGGGCAATCAGCCCCAGCATTTT. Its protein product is CSSSLVVGAEGNQPQHF.

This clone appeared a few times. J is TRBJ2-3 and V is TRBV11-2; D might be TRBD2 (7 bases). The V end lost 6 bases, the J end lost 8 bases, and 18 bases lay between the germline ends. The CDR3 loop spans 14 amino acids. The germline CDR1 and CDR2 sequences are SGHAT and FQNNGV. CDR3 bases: TGTGCCAGCAGTTCCCTGGGGGGGCGGGGTACGCAGTATTTT. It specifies CASSSLGGRGTQYF. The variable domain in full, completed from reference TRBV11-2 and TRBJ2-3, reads EAGVAQSPRYKIIEKRQSVAFWCNPISGHATLYWYQQILGQGPKLLIQFQNNGVVDDSQLPKDRFSAERLKGVDSTLKIQPAKLEDSAVYLCASSSLGGRGTQYFGPGTRLTVL.

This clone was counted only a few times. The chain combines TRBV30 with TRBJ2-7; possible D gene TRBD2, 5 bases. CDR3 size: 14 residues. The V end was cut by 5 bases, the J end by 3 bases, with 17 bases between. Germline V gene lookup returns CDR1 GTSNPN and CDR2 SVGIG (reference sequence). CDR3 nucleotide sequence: TGTGCCTGGGCCACCGGCGAAGGGAGCTACGAGCAGTACTTC. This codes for CAWATGEGSYEQYF. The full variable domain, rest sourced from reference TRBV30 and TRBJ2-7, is SQTIHQWPATLVQPVGSPLSLECTVEGTSNPNLYWYRQAAGRGLQLLFYSVGIGQISSEVPQNLSASRPQDRQFILSSKKLLLSDSGFYLCAWATGEGSYEQYFGPGTRLTVT.

CDR3 DNA sequence: TGTGCCAGCAGTTACTCGACGGGCAGGGGCTGGGAGACCCAGTACTTC. Translating it yields CASSYSTGRGWETQYF. V and J are TRBV6-5 and TRBJ2-5; TRBD1 might be the D (6 bases). CDR3 length: 16 amino acids. V gave up 0 bases and J gave up 5 bases, with 16 bases separating them. Per the germline V gene, CDR1 is MNHEY and CDR2 is SVGAGI.

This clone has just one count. CDR3 amino acids: CASSDREAGNTIYF. DNA of the CDR3: TGTGCCAGCAGTGACAGGGAAGCTGGAAACACCATATATTTT. The chain joins TRBV28 to TRBJ1-3; 7 nucleotides match TRBD1. The trim removed 5 bases at V and 2 bases at J, leaving 3 bases unmatched. There are 14 residues in the CDR3. Germline V gene data show CDR1 as MDHEN and CDR2 as SYDVKM.